A selection of T cell receptor beta chains follows, all from one sample in a study of PD-1 blockade in mismatch repair-deficient tumors. Here immunoSEQ multiplex PCR was the method, and the copy in TCRdb shows in-frame clones only, minus some. Of some 120,000 clones in the sample, 70% to 90% are singletons; the top ten hold approximately 13%. The starting material was peripheral blood, obtained 44 weeks after starting pembrolizumab. The receptors originated from an adult with mismatch repair-deficient cancer. CDR3s include the opening cysteine and the closing phenylalanine or tryptophan. The D gene is left open where the match is weak. Only part of the rows carry a size: once, few, many, or a class if the clone is expanded.

D gene: TRBD2
clone size: NA
V gene: TRBV28
J gene: TRBJ2-7
CDR3 protein: CASRPTGLADRSAEQYF
CDR3 DNA: TGTGCCAGCAGGCCAACGGGACTAGCGGACCGTTCGGCCGAGCAGTACTTC

D gene: NA
clone size: NA
V gene: TRBV18
J gene: TRBJ2-3
CDR3 protein: CASSPTTGPGDTQYF
CDR3 DNA: TGTGCCAGCTCACCTACTACAGGGCCGGGAGATACGCAGTATTTT

D gene: NA
clone size: NA
V gene: TRBV2
J gene: TRBJ2-2
CDR3 protein: CASSGTGELFF
CDR3 DNA: TGTGCCAGCAGTGGCACCGGGGAGCTGTTTTTT

D gene: NA
clone size: NA
V gene: TRBV28
J gene: TRBJ1-5
CDR3 protein: CASRQLNQPQHF
CDR3 DNA: TGTGCCAGCAGGCAACTTAATCAGCCCCAGCATTTT

D gene: NA
clone size: NA
V gene: TRBV11-1
J gene: TRBJ2-7
CDR3 protein: CASSEWAEVEQYF
CDR3 DNA: TGTGCCAGCAGCGAGTGGGCTGAAGTCGAGCAGTACTTC

D gene: NA
clone size: once
V gene: TRBV5-8
J gene: TRBJ2-3
CDR3 protein: CASSLRGSLTDTQYF
CDR3 DNA: TGTGCCAGCAGCTTGAGGGGGAGTCTCACAGATACGCAGTATTTT

D gene: TRBD1
clone size: NA
V gene: TRBV6-1
J gene: TRBJ2-7
CDR3 protein: CASSNFGTAQYF
CDR3 DNA: TGTGCCAGCAGCAATTTTGGGACAGCACAGTACTTC

D gene: TRBD1
clone size: NA
V gene: TRBV2
J gene: TRBJ1-5
CDR3 protein: CASSDVGQGIQPQHF
CDR3 DNA: TGTGCCAGCAGCGATGTGGGACAGGGTATTCAGCCCCAGCATTTT

D gene: NA
clone size: NA
V gene: TRBV27
J gene: TRBJ2-7
CDR3 protein: CASSPNPGNLREQYF
CDR3 DNA: TGTGCCAGCAGTCCCAACCCAGGGAACCTACGAGAGCAGTACTTC

D gene: NA
clone size: NA
V gene: TRBV5-4
J gene: TRBJ2-6
CDR3 protein: CASSLALVSGANVLTF
CDR3 DNA: TGTGCCAGCAGCTTGGCCCTAGTCTCTGGGGCCAACGTCCTGACTTTC

D gene: TRBD2
clone size: NA
V gene: TRBV28
J gene: TRBJ2-2
CDR3 protein: CASSGAGANTGELFF
CDR3 DNA: TGTGCCAGCAGCGGAGCGGGGGCCAACACCGGGGAGCTGTTTTTT

D gene: NA
clone size: NA
V gene: TRBV6-1
J gene: TRBJ2-6
CDR3 protein: CASSPPVPGANVLTF
CDR3 DNA: TGTGCCAGCAGCCCGCCGGTTCCTGGGGCCAACGTCCTGACTTTC

D gene: TRBD2
clone size: NA
V gene: TRBV11-2
J gene: TRBJ2-7
CDR3 protein: CASSLGASGAYEQYF
CDR3 DNA: TGTGCCAGCAGCTTAGGGGCTAGCGGGGCCTACGAGCAGTACTTC

D gene: NA
clone size: NA
V gene: TRBV6-5
J gene: TRBJ2-1
CDR3 protein: CASSRGDEQFF
CDR3 DNA: TGTGCCAGCAGCAGAGGGGATGAGCAGTTCTTC

D gene: NA
clone size: NA
V gene: TRBV2
J gene: TRBJ2-2
CDR3 protein: CARRGKGQTTNTGELFF
CDR3 DNA: TGTGCCAGACGTGGTAAAGGTCAGACAACGAACACCGGGGAGCTGTTTTTT

D gene: NA
clone size: NA
V gene: TRBV21-1
J gene: TRBJ2-7
CDR3 protein: CASSKGGRVSCEQYF
CDR3 DNA: TGTGCCAGCAGCAAAGGGGGCAGGGTTTCTTGTGAGCAGTACTTC

D gene: NA
clone size: NA
V gene: TRBV4-1
J gene: TRBJ2-7
CDR3 protein: CASSQGSAGGYEQYF
CDR3 DNA: TGCGCCAGCAGCCAAGGATCTGCAGGGGGGTACGAGCAGTACTTC

D gene: TRBD1
clone size: NA
V gene: TRBV5-5
J gene: TRBJ1-1
CDR3 protein: CASSSRDSPLKITEAFF
CDR3 DNA: TGTGCCAGCAGCTCTCGGGACAGCCCCCTAAAAATCACTGAAGCTTTCTTT

D gene: NA
clone size: NA
V gene: TRBV7-7
J gene: TRBJ2-1
CDR3 protein: CASSLGSENEQFF
CDR3 DNA: TGTGCTAGCAGCTTAGGGTCGGAGAATGAGCAGTTCTTC

D gene: NA
clone size: NA
V gene: TRBV29-1
J gene: TRBJ2-3
CDR3 protein: CSVGGGPDTQYF
CDR3 DNA: TGCAGCGTGGGAGGGGGGCCAGATACGCAGTATTTT